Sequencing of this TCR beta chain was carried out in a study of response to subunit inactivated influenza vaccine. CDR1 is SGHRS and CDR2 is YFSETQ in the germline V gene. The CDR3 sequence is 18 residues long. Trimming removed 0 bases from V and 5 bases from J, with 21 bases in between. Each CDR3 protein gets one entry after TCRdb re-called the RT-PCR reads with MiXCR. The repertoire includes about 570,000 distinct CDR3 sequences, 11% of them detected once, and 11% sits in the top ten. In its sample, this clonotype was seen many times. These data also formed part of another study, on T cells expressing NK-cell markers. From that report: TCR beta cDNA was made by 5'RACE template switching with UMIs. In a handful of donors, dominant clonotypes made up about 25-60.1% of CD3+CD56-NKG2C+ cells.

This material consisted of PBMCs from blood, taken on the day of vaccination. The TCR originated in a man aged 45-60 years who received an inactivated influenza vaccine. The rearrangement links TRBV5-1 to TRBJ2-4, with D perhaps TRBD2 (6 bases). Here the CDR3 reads CASSLVPKTSRSQNIQYF. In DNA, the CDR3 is TGCGCCAGCAGCTTGGTACCCAAGACTAGTAGGTCCCAAAACATTCAGTACTTC.